These 15 T cell receptor beta chains originate from one sample sequenced in a study of T cells in Graves' hyperthyroidism and ophthalmopathy. RNA transcripts gave rise to amplified TCR beta CDR3 regions. The HTBI primer set drove a first-round RT-PCR of the TCR CDR3. Each CDR3 protein is one row after TCRdb ran MiXCR on the multiplex PCR reads. The table lists approximately 620,000 distinct CDR3 sequences, about 16% of them singletons, with roughly 3.5% in the top ten. The sequencing input was blood. Source of these receptors: a woman aged 40 to 55 with Graves' ophthalmopathy.

This clonotype was seen a few times. CDR3 coding DNA: TGTGCCAGCAGGTCGGACAGGGGGCTTGCTGAGACCCAGTACTTC. Protein sequence: CASRSDRGLAETQYF. The chain recombines TRBV6-1 with TRBJ2-5, with TRBD1 matching over 11 bases. The germline V gene has CDR1 MNHNS and CDR2 SASEGT. The CDR3 has 15 amino acids. V was clipped by 6 bases and J by 5 bases; unmatched bases: 8.

There are many counts of this clonotype. This chain joins TRBV5-6 and TRBJ2-1; unclear D gene. This CDR3 has 16 residues. CDR1 is SGHDT, CDR2 YYEEEE, per germline. Trimming left V 1 base short and J 3 bases short, with 14 bases between. CDR3 region: CASSLPREMGYNEQFF. The CDR3 region has the DNA TGTGCCAGCAGCTTGCCACGTGAAATGGGCTACAATGAGCAGTTCTTC.

This clonotype was observed many times. The chain uses TRBV27 and TRBJ2-2; 8 positions agree with TRBD2. The CDR3 covers 14 residues. In germline, CDR1 is MNHEY, CDR2 SMNVEV (reference sequence). With 6 bases clipped from V and 10 bases from J, the junction kept 10 bases outside the gene matches. CDR3 in amino acids: CASRRGGAAAELFF. The CDR3 region has the DNA TGTGCCAGCAGACGGGGGGGAGCGGCGGCGGAGCTGTTTTTT.

This clonotype was detected many times. The chain couples TRBV2 to TRBJ2-3; 7 bases line up with TRBD2. With V trimmed by 6 bases and J by 2 bases, 5 bases remained unmatched. Germline V gene lookup returns CDR1 SNHLY and CDR2 FYNNEI. The CDR3 sequence is 14 residues long. CDR3 protein: CASRREGSTDTQYF. CDR3 DNA: TGTGCCAGCAGAAGGGAGGGTTCCACAGATACGCAGTATTTT.

V is TRBV27 and J is TRBJ2-5, with D perhaps TRBD1 (5 bases). Germline lookup yields CDR1 MNHEY and CDR2 SMNVEV (reference sequence). The length of the CDR3 is 14 residues. The V end lost 8 bases, the J end lost 5 bases, and 18 bases lay between the germline ends. This CDR3 reads CASPAPGHWETQYF. In DNA form, the CDR3 reads TGTGCCAGCCCGGCCCCAGGGCATTGGGAGACCCAGTACTTC.

The chain is built from TRBV7-9 and TRBJ2-7, with unresolved D. Per germline, CDR1 SEHNR and CDR2 FQNEAQ (reference sequence). V lost 1 base, J lost 4 bases, and 5 bases lay in between. This CDR3 region has 12 residues. The CDR3 sequence is CASSLEEYEQYF. Written as DNA, the CDR3 is TGTGCCAGCAGCTTAGAGGAATACGAGCAGTACTTC.

The genes are TRBV2 and TRBJ2-7; 9 bases are shared with TRBD1. The CDR3 is 12 amino acids. V was clipped by 8 bases and J by 7 bases; unmatched bases: 6. Germline lookup yields CDR1 SNHLY and CDR2 FYNNEI. CDR3 residues: CASQGQGGEQYF. In nucleotides, the CDR3 is TGTGCCAGCCAGGGACAGGGAGGGGAGCAGTACTTC.

This clonotype was observed a handful of times. The chain is built from TRBV20-1 and TRBJ2-3; TRBD2 might be the D (7 bases). Germline CDR1 and CDR2: DFQATT and SNEGSKA (reference sequence). V was cut by 5 bases and J by 9 bases, with 24 bases left in between. This CDR3 is 15 amino acids long. This chain's CDR3 is CSAPRGASALETQYF. The CDR3, as DNA: TGCAGTGCTCCCCGGGGGGCTAGCGCTCTCGAAACGCAGTATTTT.

On this clonotype: The germline gene is not matched at one end of the junction; a read error may be the cause. The V call is TRBV6-1, the J call TRBJ1-2; no firm D call. Per germline, CDR1 MNHNS and CDR2 SASEGT. The CDR3 extends over 12 amino acids. The CDR3 is CATSGGNYGYTF. For the CDR3, the DNA is TGTGCCACCAGTGGCGGTAACTATGGCTACACCTTC.

This clonotype was picked up many times. The chain couples TRBV2 to TRBJ1-1; unclear D gene. CDR3 size: 12 residues. CDR1 is SNHLY and CDR2 is FYNNEI in the germline V gene. V was cut by 7 bases and J by 3 bases, with 9 bases left in between. The CDR3 sequence: CASNRVYTEAFF. CDR3 DNA sequence: TGTGCCAGCAACAGAGTGTACACTGAAGCTTTCTTT.

In its sample, this clonotype was seen many times. V is TRBV20-1 and J is TRBJ1-2; D unresolved. Germline-derived CDR1 and CDR2 are DFQATT and SNEGSKA (reference sequence). The ends were cut back, 6 bases at V and 6 bases at J, with 11 bases in the middle. The CDR3 has 11 residues. CDR3 residues: CSATLRHGYTF. For the CDR3, the DNA is TGCAGTGCCACCCTCCGCCATGGCTACACCTTC.

This chain joins TRBV12-3 or TRBV12-4 and TRBJ1-5; D call uncertain. Deletions cut 6 bases from V and 0 bases from J, with 9 bases between. The CDR3 is made up of 14 amino acids. The DNA of the CDR3 is TGTGCCAGCAGCCGCCTTTATAGCAATCAGCCCCAGCATTTT. Translation gives CASSRLYSNQPQHF.

This clonotype has at least ten counts. This rearrangement joins TRBV2 to TRBJ1-1; 11 positions match TRBD1. Looked up from germline, CDR1 is SNHLY and CDR2 is FYNNEI. The J segment lost 6 bases and the V segment lost 2 bases, leaving 5 bases of the junction unmatched. The CDR3 loop spans 15 amino acids. CDR3 nucleotides: TGTGCCAGCAGTGAACAGGGACAGGGGGGCTCTGAAGCTTTCTTT. This gives the protein CASSEQGQGGSEAFF.

This clonotype showed up just a few times. The genes are TRBV6-2 or TRBV6-3 and TRBJ1-5; 11 bases fit TRBD1. The trim removed 5 bases at V and 7 bases at J, leaving 10 bases unmatched. The CDR3 totals 16 residues. Germline V gene data show CDR1 as MNHEY and CDR2 as SVGEGT. CDR3 bases: TGTGCCAGCAGTGACCCAGGACAGGGGGCCGAGCAGCCCCAGCATTTT. Its protein is CASSDPGQGAEQPQHF.

This clonotype was detected ten times or more. This chain joins TRBV2 and TRBJ1-2; no reliable D call. CDR1 is SNHLY and CDR2 is FYNNEI in the germline V gene. V dropped 3 bases and J dropped 1 base, with 6 bases sitting between them. The CDR3 has 13 amino acids. This chain's CDR3 is CASSEDFNYGYTF. Written as DNA, the CDR3 is TGTGCCAGCAGTGAGGACTTTAACTATGGCTACACCTTC.